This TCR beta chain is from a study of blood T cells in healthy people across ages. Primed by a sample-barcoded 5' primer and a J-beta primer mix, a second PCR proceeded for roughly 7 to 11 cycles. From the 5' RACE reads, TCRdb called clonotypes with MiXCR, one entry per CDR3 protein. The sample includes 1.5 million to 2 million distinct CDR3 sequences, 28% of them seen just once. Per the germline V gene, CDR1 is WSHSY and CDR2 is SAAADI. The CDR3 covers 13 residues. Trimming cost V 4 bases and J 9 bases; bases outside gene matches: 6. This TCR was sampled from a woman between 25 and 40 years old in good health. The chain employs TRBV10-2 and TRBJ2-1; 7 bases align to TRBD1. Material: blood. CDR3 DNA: TGCGCCAGCAGTGCACAGGGGAGTGGTGAGCAGTTCTTC. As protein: CASSAQGSGEQFF.